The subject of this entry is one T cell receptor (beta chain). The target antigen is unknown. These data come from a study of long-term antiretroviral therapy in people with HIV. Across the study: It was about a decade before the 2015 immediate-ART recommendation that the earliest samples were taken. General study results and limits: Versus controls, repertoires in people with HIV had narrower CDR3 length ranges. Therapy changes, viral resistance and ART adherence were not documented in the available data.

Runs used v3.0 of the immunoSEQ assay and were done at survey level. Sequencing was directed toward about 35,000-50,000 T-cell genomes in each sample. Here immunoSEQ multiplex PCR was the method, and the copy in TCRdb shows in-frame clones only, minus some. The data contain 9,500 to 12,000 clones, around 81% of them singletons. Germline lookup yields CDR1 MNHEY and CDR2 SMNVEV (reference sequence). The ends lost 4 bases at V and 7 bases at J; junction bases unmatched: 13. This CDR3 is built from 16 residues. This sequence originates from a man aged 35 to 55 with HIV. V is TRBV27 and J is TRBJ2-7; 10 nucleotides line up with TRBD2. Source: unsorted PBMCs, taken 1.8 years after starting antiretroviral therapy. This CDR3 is CASSSTGAGGRGEQYF. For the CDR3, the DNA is TGTGCCAGCAGTTCCACGGGAGCGGGAGGGCGGGGGGAGCAGTACTTC.